This T cell receptor (beta chain) stems from a study of blood T cell repertoires in COVID-19. All enrollees were roughly 18 to 89 years old and from fewer than 30 US areas. Each participant's cohort was designated according to participant-reported clinical history. In the original workflow: Reference gene primer amplification gave nucleated cell count estimates. The protocol was immunoSEQ multiplex PCR, while the TCRdb copy is restricted to in-frame clones and leaves out a portion. V, J and clone size reflect that table, while D and trimming were determined from the DNA. The sample lists about 140,000 clones, just under 85% seen once, with 3.4% in the top ten. Germline loops: CDR1 KGHDR, CDR2 SFDVKD. With 4 bases clipped from V and 6 bases from J, the junction kept 11 bases outside the gene matches. The CDR3 covers 15 residues.

This sequence joins TRBV24-1 and TRBJ2-7; 7 bases map to TRBD1. Sequenced material: PBMCs or T cells enriched from blood (not recorded which). The receptor's source is a woman aged 50 to 60 with acute COVID-19. Here the CDR3 DNA reads TGTGCCACCAGTGAGACACAGGGGCCGCCGTTCGAGCAGTACTTC. Translation gives CATSETQGPPFEQYF.